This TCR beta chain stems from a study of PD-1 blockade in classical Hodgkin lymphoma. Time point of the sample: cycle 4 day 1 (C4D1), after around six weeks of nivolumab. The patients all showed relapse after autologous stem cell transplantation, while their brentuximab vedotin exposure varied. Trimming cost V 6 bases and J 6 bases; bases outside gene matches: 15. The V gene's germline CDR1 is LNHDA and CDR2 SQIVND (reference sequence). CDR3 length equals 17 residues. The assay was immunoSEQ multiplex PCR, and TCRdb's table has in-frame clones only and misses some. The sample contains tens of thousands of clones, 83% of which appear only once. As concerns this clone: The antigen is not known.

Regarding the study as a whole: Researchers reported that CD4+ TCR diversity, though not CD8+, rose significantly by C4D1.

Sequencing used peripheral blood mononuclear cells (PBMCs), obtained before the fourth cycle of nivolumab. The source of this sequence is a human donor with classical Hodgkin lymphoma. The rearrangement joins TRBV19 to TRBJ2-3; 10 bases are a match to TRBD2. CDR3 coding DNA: TGTGCCAGTAGCCACCTTGGGACTAGCGAAAAGGGGGATACGCAGTATTTT. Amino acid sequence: CASSHLGTSEKGDTQYF.